This T cell receptor beta chain was obtained from a study of graft-versus-host responses after intestinal transplantation. Study details: Recipients were all induced with anti-thymocyte globulin, then given tacrolimus and steroids for around three years. Study-wide results and limits: Allografts from individuals with graft-donor T cell macrochimerism displayed high graft-versus-host to host-versus-graft clonal ratios. Circulating GvH clones peaking coincided with falling HvG clones soon after transplant.

This CDR3 has 14 residues. Germline V lookup: CDR1 WSHSY, CDR2 SAAADI. V lost 2 bases to trimming and J lost 2 bases; unmatched junction nucleotides: 3. TCRdb keeps only in-frame clones here, not all; method: immunoSEQ multiplex PCR. The sample holds about 83,000 clones, roughly 91% seen once. As regards this clone: What it recognizes is unknown.

The source is a human donor who received an intestinal transplant. The sequenced sample was unstimulated CD4+ T cells sorted from spleen or lymph node cells, obtained before intestinal transplant. This chain links TRBV10-2 with TRBJ2-7, with 7 bases identical to TRBD2. The CDR3 protein is CASSEGGLTYEQYF. The DNA for the CDR3 is TGCGCCAGCAGTGAGGGGGGACTAACCTACGAGCAGTACTTC.